The rows below give T cell receptor beta chains drawn from one sample of a study of identical twins. TCRdb reprocessed the 5' RACE reads via MiXCR and lists one record per CDR3 protein. The sample lists approximately 350,000 distinct CDR3 sequences; approximately 13% were seen once. The same sample was also used in a study of yellow fever vaccine responses in identical twins.

The sample taken for sequencing was CD8+ T cells sorted from blood. The receptors come from a woman younger than 35 in good health. Both conserved end residues are part of each CDR3. The D gene is left open where the match is weak. Part of the rows lack a size; the others show once, few, many or a class for expanded clones.

few	.	TRBV7-2	TRBJ2-3	TGTGCCAGCAGCTCCTATAGCGGCACAGATACGCAGTATTTT	CASSSYSGTDTQYF
many	TRBD2	TRBV12-5	TRBJ2-1	TGTGCTAGTGGTTTGGTTTATACGGGAGGGCCGGGAAATGAGCAGTTCTTC	CASGLVYTGGPGNEQFF
many	TRBD1	TRBV6-1	TRBJ2-1	TGTGCCAGCAGAAGGGGGACAGGGCGCGATGAGCAGTTCTTC	CASRRGTGRDEQFF
many	TRBD1	TRBV7-6	TRBJ2-1	TGTGCCAGCAGCCTTGCAGGACAGGGGTACAATGAGCAGTTCTTC	CASSLAGQGYNEQFF
.	TRBD2	TRBV28	TRBJ2-3	TGTGCCAGCAGTTCGCCAACCCTAGCGGGGGGGAAGACAGATACGCAGTATTTT	CASSSPTLAGGKTDTQYF
.	.	TRBV4-2	TRBJ1-4	TGTGCCAGCAGCCACGGAGGGGATGAAAAACTGTTTTTT	CASSHGGDEKLFF
.	.	TRBV4-1	TRBJ1-2	TGCGCCAGCAGCCTCACCTCGGGGGGAGAGTATGGCTACACCTTC	CASSLTSGGEYGYTF
.	TRBD1	TRBV28	TRBJ2-1	TGTGCCAGCAGTTTGGGGACAGGGCCCTTCAATGAGCAGTTCTTC	CASSLGTGPFNEQFF
.	TRBD2	TRBV27	TRBJ2-1	TGTGCCAGCAGCCTACTCCCGCCGGGACTAGAAACCTACAATGAGCAGTTCTTC	CASSLLPPGLETYNEQFF
.	TRBD2	TRBV19	TRBJ2-7	TGTGCCAGTAGTGCCAGTAGCGGGAGCTCCTACGAGCAGTACTTC	CASSASSGSSYEQYF
.	.	TRBV7-6	TRBJ1-1	TGTGCCAGCAGCCCCGCGGGGGCGAACACTGAAGCTTTCTTT	CASSPAGANTEAFF
few	.	TRBV5-1	TRBJ1-4	TGCGCCAGCAGCTCAGACGCAACTAATGAAAAACTGTTTTTT	CASSSDATNEKLFF
few	TRBD2	TRBV5-6	TRBJ2-1	TGTGCCAGCAGCTTCGATCAGCGGGGGTTCTACAATGAGCAGTTCTTC	CASSFDQRGFYNEQFF
.	TRBD1	TRBV5-5	TRBJ1-4	TGTGCCAGCAGACAGGGGGAATCAACTAATGAAAAACTGTTTTTT	CASRQGESTNEKLFF
few	TRBD1	TRBV6-1	TRBJ2-1	TGTGCCAGCACCTGGGACAGAGACAATGAGCAGTTCTTC	CASTWDRDNEQFF
.	TRBD2	TRBV28	TRBJ2-1	TGTGCCAGCAGTTTTGGACTAGCGGGACGCAATGAGCAGTTCTTC	CASSFGLAGRNEQFF
many	.	TRBV15	TRBJ1-5	TGTGCCATCTCTCAGGAATCCAATCAGCCCCAGCATTTT	CAISQESNQPQHF
few	TRBD2	TRBV7-8	TRBJ2-1	TGTGCCAGCAGCTTAGTAGTAGCGGGTAATGAGCAGTTCTTC	CASSLVVAGNEQFF
many	TRBD2	TRBV10-3	TRBJ2-1	TGTGCCATCAGTGAGCCGGGAGGGCCTCGCTACCACCACAATGAGCAGTTCTTC	CAISEPGGPRYHHNEQFF
.	TRBD1	TRBV20-1	TRBJ2-1	TGCAGTGCTAGGGACAGGGGGAATGAGCAGTTCTTC	CSARDRGNEQFF
few	.	TRBV28	TRBJ2-7	TGTGCCAGCAGTTTCGCGACACCCTTTGAGCAGTACTTC	CASSFATPFEQYF